The 25 T cell receptor beta chains reported below all come from one sample, sequenced in a study of shared clonotypes between healthy human individuals. Here immunoSEQ multiplex PCR was the method, and the copy in TCRdb shows in-frame clones only, minus some. There are hundreds of thousands of clones in the sample; around 72% occur only once, and about 1.7% lies in the top ten. The source material was memory CD4+ T cells sorted from blood. Documented subset: CD45RA-negative fraction. Receptor source: a woman younger than 45 in good health.

The chain has TRBV5-1 and TRBJ1-4; D is undetermined. CDR1 SGHRS and CDR2 YFSETQ come from the germline V gene. V was shortened by 2 bases and J by 4 bases, with 9 bases between the two germline ends. The length of the CDR3 is 14 residues. CDR3 DNA sequence: TGCGCCAGCAGCTTCGTTGGGGATAATGAAAAACTGTTTTTT. Translated: CASSFVGDNEKLFF. Based on the CDR3 plus reference TRBV5-1 and TRBJ1-4, the full variable domain is KAGVTQTPRYLIKTRGQQVTLSCSPISGHRSVSWYQQTPGQGLQFLFEYFSETQRNKGNFPGRFSGRQFSNSRSEMNVSTLELGDSALYLCASSFVGDNEKLFFGSGTQLSVL.

This clone has a count of ten or more. This chain connects TRBV5-1 to TRBJ2-7; no clear D. The CDR3 has 11 residues. Germline V gene data show CDR1 as SGHRS and CDR2 as YFSETQ. The V and J ends lost 2 bases and 9 bases respectively, with 9 bases between them. CDR3: CASSFGGWQYF. In nucleotides, the CDR3 is TGCGCCAGCAGCTTCGGTGGGTGGCAGTACTTC.

The V gene is TRBV5-4, the J gene TRBJ2-5; D is possibly TRBD1 (5 bases). Germline V lookup: CDR1 SGHNT, CDR2 YYREEE (reference sequence). The ends were cut back, 3 bases at V and 4 bases at J, with 13 bases in the middle. The CDR3 consists of 14 residues. The CDR3 DNA sequence: TGTGCCAGCAGCTCGACAGTGTATTCAGAGACCCAGTACTTC. This codes for CASSSTVYSETQYF.

The chain is built from TRBV19 and TRBJ1-4, with 8 positions matching TRBD1. Germline V lookup: CDR1 LNHDA, CDR2 SQIVND (reference sequence). This CDR3 is built from 13 residues. CDR3 in amino acids: CATQDRANEKLFF. The CDR3 region has the DNA TGTGCGACGCAGGACAGGGCCAATGAAAAACTGTTTTTT.

This clone has a handful of counts. The chain joins TRBV30 to TRBJ2-7, with D unclear. This CDR3 has 12 residues. From germline, CDR1 is GTSNPN and CDR2 SVGIG (reference sequence). The V end lost 0 bases, the J end lost 2 bases, and 5 bases lay between the germline ends. The CDR3: CAWSVTPYEQYF. In DNA form, the CDR3 reads TGTGCCTGGAGTGTGACCCCCTACGAGCAGTACTTC. Full variable domain (missing parts from reference TRBV30 and TRBJ2-7): SQTIHQWPATLVQPVGSPLSLECTVEGTSNPNLYWYRQAAGRGLQLLFYSVGIGQISSEVPQNLSASRPQDRQFILSSKKLLLSDSGFYLCAWSVTPYEQYFGPGTRLTVT.

The chain links TRBV27 to TRBJ2-7; D is tentatively TRBD1 or TRBD2 (5 bases each). This CDR3 region has 15 residues. The ends were cut back, 4 bases at V and 2 bases at J, with 15 bases in the middle. Germline CDR1 is MNHEY and CDR2 is SMNVEV (reference sequence). CDR3: CASSSNSRGAYEQYF. The DNA of the CDR3 is TGTGCCAGCAGTTCGAATTCCCGGGGCGCCTACGAGCAGTACTTC.

This chain connects TRBV5-1 to TRBJ1-1; D perhaps matches TRBD1 (6 bases). V dropped 0 bases and J dropped 1 base, with 10 bases sitting between them. This CDR3 is built from 15 residues. Germline CDR1 reads SGHRS; CDR2 reads YFSETQ. CDR3 protein: CASSLVVTGNTEAFF. CDR3 nucleotides: TGCGCCAGCAGCTTGGTCGTGACAGGGAACACTGAAGCTTTCTTT. The full variable domain, its missing parts supplied by reference TRBV5-1 and TRBJ1-1, is KAGVTQTPRYLIKTRGQQVTLSCSPISGHRSVSWYQQTPGQGLQFLFEYFSETQRNKGNFPGRFSGRQFSNSRSEMNVSTLELGDSALYLCASSLVVTGNTEAFFGQGTRLTVV.

The V gene is TRBV27, the J gene TRBJ2-7; no clear D. The CDR3 extends over 11 amino acids. The V end was cut by 1 base, the J end by 6 bases, with 4 bases between. Germline assignment: CDR1 MNHEY and CDR2 SMNVEV (reference sequence). The CDR3 bases are TGTGCCAGCAGTTTATGGGGCGAGCAGTACTTC. This translates into CASSLWGEQYF.

Many counts were recorded for this clone. The chain uses TRBV29-1 and TRBJ2-5, with TRBD2 identical over 11 bases. The CDR3 is 13 amino acids. Germline CDR1 is SQVTM and CDR2 is ANQGSEA. Germline trimming cut 2 bases from V and 11 bases from J; bases unmatched to any gene: 7. The CDR3 bases are TGCAGCGTTGAATACCTAGCGGGAGGTTCGCAGTACTTC. Protein product: CSVEYLAGGSQYF.

The CDR3 here is CASSTGTGLILLFF. CDR3 DNA sequence: TGTGCCAGTAGTACCGGGACAGGTCTAATTTTATTGTTTTTT. V and J are TRBV19 and TRBJ1-4, with 8 bases aligning to TRBD1. After removal of 4 bases from V and 15 bases from J, the junction contained 13 bases not matched to a gene. The germline V gene has CDR1 LNHDA and CDR2 SQIVND (reference sequence). CDR3 length: 14 amino acids. Together with reference TRBV19 and TRBJ1-4, the CDR3 gives the full variable domain: DGGITQSPKYLFRKEGQNVTLSCEQNLNHDAMYWYRQDPGQGLRLIYYSQIVNDFQKGDIAEGYSVSREKKESFPLTVTSAQKNPTAFYLCASSTGTGLILLFFGSGTQLSVL.

The genes are TRBV10-3 and TRBJ2-5, with 7 bases identical to TRBD2. CDR1 and CDR2 (germline): ENHRY, SYGVKD. V lost 5 bases and J lost 2; bases outside the gene matches: 5. The CDR3 loop spans 14 amino acids. The CDR3: CAISRAGSQETQYF. The CDR3 coding sequence is TGTGCCATCAGTCGAGCGGGGTCTCAAGAGACCCAGTACTTC.

The chain carries TRBV5-1 and TRBJ1-4; TRBD1 matches 9 bases. CDR1 and CDR2 from the germline V gene are SGHRS and YFSETQ. The V gene end was trimmed by 5 bases and the J gene end by 8 bases; junction bases not matched to a gene: 13. This CDR3 comprises 16 residues. The CDR3 DNA sequence: TGCGCCAGCAGTAGTACAGGGGGCGCCTTGAACGAAAAACTGTTTTTT. Translation: CASSSTGGALNEKLFF.

The rearrangement uses TRBV19 and TRBJ2-3, with no clear D. Germline V gives CDR1 LNHDA, CDR2 SQIVND (reference sequence). V was pared by 6 bases and J by 4 bases, with 11 bases between. This CDR3 contains 13 residues. The CDR3 sequence is CASSVRTADTQYF. CDR3 in DNA: TGTGCCAGTAGCGTTAGGACGGCAGATACGCAGTATTTT. The full variable domain, with the rest looked up from reference TRBV19 and TRBJ2-3, is DGGITQSPKYLFRKEGQNVTLSCEQNLNHDAMYWYRQDPGQGLRLIYYSQIVNDFQKGDIAEGYSVSREKKESFPLTVTSAQKNPTAFYLCASSVRTADTQYFGPGTRLTVL.

The V and J genes are TRBV19 and TRBJ1-1; 7 bases are a match to TRBD1. This CDR3 spans 17 amino acids. Germline assignment: CDR1 LNHDA and CDR2 SQIVND (reference sequence). The ends lost 5 bases at V and 5 bases at J; junction bases unmatched: 17. CDR3 coding DNA: TGTGCCAGTAGTCTCGCGGGTGTGACAGGGAGGTTGACTGAAGCTTTCTTT. Protein product: CASSLAGVTGRLTEAFF.

The V gene is TRBV7-9, the J gene TRBJ2-2; D uncertain. The length of the CDR3 is 12 residues. Trimming stripped 3 bases from V and 5 bases from J, with 4 bases between. The germline V gene has CDR1 SEHNR and CDR2 FQNEAQ (reference sequence). The CDR3 protein is CASSFVTGELFF. In nucleotides, the CDR3 is TGTGCCAGCAGCTTCGTGACCGGGGAGCTGTTTTTT.

The chain uses TRBV11-3 and TRBJ2-3; 7 nucleotides match TRBD1. The CDR3 has 15 residues. CDR1 and CDR2 (germline): SGHNT, YENEEA. J gave up 2 bases and V 5 bases, and 7 bases lay outside the gene matches. The CDR3 region is CASSRTGESTDTQYF. The CDR3 DNA reads TGTGCCAGCAGCCGGACAGGCGAATCCACAGATACGCAGTATTTT.

This clone was recorded once. V usage is TRBV6-1 and J usage is TRBJ1-2; 8 positions match TRBD1. V dropped 2 bases and J dropped 1; count of bases not matched to a gene: 3. The CDR3 covers 15 residues. From germline, CDR1 is MNHNS and CDR2 SASEGT. This CDR3 is CASSEQGAGNYGYTF. CDR3 sequence (DNA): TGTGCCAGCAGTGAACAGGGGGCTGGTAACTATGGCTACACCTTC.

This clone was observed at least ten times. The genes are TRBV13 and TRBJ1-2; 7 bases are shared with TRBD1. This CDR3 has 15 amino acids. V shed 6 bases, J shed 0 bases, and the junction held 7 bases outside the gene matches. Germline V gene data show CDR1 as PRHDT and CDR2 as FYEKMQ (reference sequence). The CDR3 is CASRRQGLSNYGYTF. The DNA for the CDR3 is TGTGCCAGCAGACGACAGGGCCTTTCTAACTATGGCTACACCTTC.

Notes on this clone: It differs at one base from a far larger clone, so likely a read error. The sample contains more than one DNA sequence encoding this CDR3. The CDR3 DNA follows: TGCGCCAGCAGCCAACCACCCGGGGGGAAGGGCTATACCTTC. Translation gives CASSQPPGGKGYTF. The chain is built from TRBV4-1 and TRBJ1-2, with TRBD1 as a possible D gene (5 bases). Germline-derived CDR1 and CDR2 are MGHRA and YSYEKL. The length of the CDR3 is 14 residues.

The CDR3 reads CATSRGLSTDTQYF. CDR3 nucleotides: TGTGCCACCAGCAGAGGTTTGAGTACAGATACGCAGTATTTT. The V call is TRBV15, the J call TRBJ2-3; D is unresolved. This CDR3 region has 14 residues. Trimming cost V 1 base and J 3 bases, with 8 bases left between them. Germline V gene lookup returns CDR1 LNHNV and CDR2 YYDKDF (reference sequence).

This chain uses TRBV6-5 with TRBJ1-1; 8 bases align to TRBD1. In germline, CDR1 is MNHEY, CDR2 SVGAGI. The CDR3 spans 14 residues. The V segment lost 5 bases and the J segment 1 base; nucleotides outside the gene matches: 3. The CDR3 region has the DNA TGTGCCAGCAGTAAGACAGGGGAGAACACTGAAGCTTTCTTT. This codes for CASSKTGENTEAFF.

This chain's CDR3 is CASSLATSGSPDYEQYF. The CDR3 bases are TGCGCCAGCAGCTTGGCCACTAGCGGGAGCCCGGATTACGAGCAGTACTTC. The V gene is TRBV5-1, the J gene TRBJ2-7, with 11 positions matching TRBD2. J gave up 4 bases and V 0 bases, and 9 bases lay outside the gene matches. Germline loops: CDR1 SGHRS, CDR2 YFSETQ. This CDR3 is 17 amino acids long.

The chain is built from TRBV7-2 and TRBJ2-2; D is unresolved. Germline V gene sequence: CDR1 SGHTA, CDR2 FQGNSA. CDR3 length: 15 residues. Trimming stripped 5 bases from V and 7 bases from J, with 17 bases between. The CDR3 loop is CASSPRVTWVGELFF. DNA of the CDR3: TGTGCCAGCAGCCCTCGGGTGACCTGGGTCGGGGAGCTGTTTTTT.

This clone was seen a few times. The genes are TRBV10-3 and TRBJ2-1; 10 bases match TRBD2. The V segment lost 7 bases and the J segment 0 bases; nucleotides outside the gene matches: 0. Germline loops: CDR1 ENHRY, CDR2 SYGVKD. CDR3 size: 14 residues. CDR3 region: CAIKREGSYNEQFF. The CDR3 DNA follows: TGTGCCATCAAGCGGGAGGGCTCCTACAATGAGCAGTTCTTC.

A few counts support this clone. The rearrangement uses TRBV10-1 and TRBJ2-1, with D perhaps matching TRBD2 (5 bases). The CDR3 sequence is 13 residues long. V was cut by 7 bases and J by 4 bases, with 11 bases left in between. Looked up from germline, CDR1 is WNHNN and CDR2 is SYGVQD (reference sequence). The CDR3 sequence: CASKDWTYNEQFF. In nucleotides, the CDR3 is TGCGCCAGCAAGGACTGGACTTACAATGAGCAGTTCTTC.